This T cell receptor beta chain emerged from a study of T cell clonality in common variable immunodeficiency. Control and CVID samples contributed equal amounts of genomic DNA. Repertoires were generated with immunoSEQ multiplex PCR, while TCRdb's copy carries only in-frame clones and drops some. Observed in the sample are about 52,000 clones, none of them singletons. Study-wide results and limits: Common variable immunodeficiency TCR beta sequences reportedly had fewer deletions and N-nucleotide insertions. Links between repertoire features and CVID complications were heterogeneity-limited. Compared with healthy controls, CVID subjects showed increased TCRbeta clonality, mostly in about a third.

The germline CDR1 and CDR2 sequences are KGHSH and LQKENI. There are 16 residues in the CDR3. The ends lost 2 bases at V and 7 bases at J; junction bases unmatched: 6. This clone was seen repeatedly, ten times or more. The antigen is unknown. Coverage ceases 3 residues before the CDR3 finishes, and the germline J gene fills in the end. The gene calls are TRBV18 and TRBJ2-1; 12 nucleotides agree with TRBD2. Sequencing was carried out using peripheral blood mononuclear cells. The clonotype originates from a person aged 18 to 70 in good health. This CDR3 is CASSPLLAGGPNEQFF. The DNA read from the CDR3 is TGTGCCAGCTCACCATTACTAGCGGGAGGCCCTAATGAG.